Each of the 30 T cell receptor beta chains below was sequenced from the same sample in a study of blood T cell repertoires in COVID-19 (dated by TCRdb to about 2020). The library was prepared using the immunoSEQ multiplex PCR assay. This immuneACCESS table, as held by TCRdb, lists in-frame sequences with V and J called but not all clones. Of the missing ones, under half trace to an unresolved V gene in checked studies; the others have no known cause. In all, the sample holds a few hundred thousand clones, and roughly 88% of those were seen once. The top ten clonotypes cover less than 2.5% of the sample. The sample consisted of PBMCs or T cells enriched from blood (not recorded which). The source of these receptors is a young man who had recovered from COVID-19.

This clone occurred a few times. This chain connects TRBV5-1 to TRBJ1-1; TRBD1 matches at 8 bases. Germline lookup yields CDR1 SGHRS and CDR2 YFSETQ. CDR3 length: 15 amino acids. Germline trimming cut 0 bases from V and 8 bases from J; bases unmatched to any gene: 9. This CDR3 reads CASSLDGQGNPEAFF. Written as DNA, the CDR3 is TGCGCCAGCAGCTTGGATGGACAGGGTAATCCAGAAGCTTTCTTT.

The chain employs TRBV2 and TRBJ1-1, with 11 bases lining up with TRBD1. With 6 bases clipped from V and 7 bases from J, the junction kept 4 bases outside the gene matches. Germline V gene data show CDR1 as SNHLY and CDR2 as FYNNEI. The CDR3 runs to 13 residues. The CDR3 nucleotides are TGTGCCAGCAGCGGACAGGGGGCAGGTGAAGCTTTCTTT. Its translation: CASSGQGAGEAFF. Combining the CDR3 with reference TRBV2 and TRBJ1-1 gives the whole variable domain EPEVTQTPSHQVTQMGQEVILRCVPISNHLYFYWYRQILGQKVEFLVSFYNNEISEKSEIFDDQFSVERPDGSNFTLKIRSTKLEDSAMYFCASSGQGAGEAFFGQGTRLTVV.

The chain's CDR3 is CASSQARQDGYTF. The CDR3 DNA reads as TGTGCCAGCAGCCAGGCAAGACAGGATGGCTACACCTTC. This chain connects TRBV14 to TRBJ1-2, with a possible D match to TRBD1 (6 bases). The V gene lost 3 bases and the J gene lost 6 bases, with 11 bases spanning the gap. Per the germline V gene, CDR1 is SGHDN and CDR2 is FVKESK. This CDR3 contains 13 residues.

CDR3 loop: CASTLTEGAYEQYF. The DNA for the CDR3 is TGTGCCAGCACCCTAACAGAGGGGGCCTACGAGCAGTACTTC. The V call is TRBV4-2, the J call TRBJ2-7; D is perhaps TRBD1 (6 bases). This CDR3 region has 14 residues. V lost 7 bases, J lost 2 bases, and 15 bases lay in between. Germline V gives CDR1 LGHNA, CDR2 YNFKEQ.

The gene calls are TRBV12-3 or TRBV12-4 and TRBJ2-7; no definite D call. CDR3 length: 13 amino acids. Trimming shortened V by 6 bases and J by 2 bases, and 11 bases separated the two germline ends. The CDR3 nucleotides are TGTGCCAGCAGGATGGCCGGAGCCTACGAGCAGTACTTC. Its protein is CASRMAGAYEQYF.

The chain employs TRBV7-9 and TRBJ1-4; a possible D gene is TRBD1 (5 bases). V was pared by 4 bases and J by 3 bases, with 18 bases between. The CDR3 loop spans 17 amino acids. Germline assignment: CDR1 SEHNR and CDR2 FQNEAQ (reference sequence). The CDR3 sequence is CASSSPGPRSANEKLFF. In DNA form, the CDR3 reads TGTGCCAGCAGCTCACCAGGGCCTCGCTCGGCTAATGAAAAACTGTTTTTT.

The chain links TRBV24-1 to TRBJ2-5; tentative D call: TRBD1 (5 bases). Germline CDR1 reads KGHDR; CDR2 reads SFDVKD. Trimming cost V 3 bases and J 0 bases, with 19 bases left between them. This CDR3 spans 18 amino acids. The CDR3 region is CATSDPRSRQDNQETQYF. As DNA, the CDR3 is TGTGCCACCAGTGATCCCCGTTCCAGGCAGGACAACCAAGAGACCCAGTACTTC.

The V gene is TRBV6-4, the J gene TRBJ2-1, with TRBD2 matching 12 bases. V shed 6 bases and J 4 bases; nucleotides not matched to a gene: 10. Germline-derived CDR1 and CDR2 are MRHNA and SNTAGT. CDR3 size: 17 residues. The CDR3 DNA is TGTGCCAGCAGCCCGACTAGGACTAGCGGGGAGTACAATGAGCAGTTCTTC. It codes for CASSPTRTSGEYNEQFF.

The V and J genes are TRBV7-9 and TRBJ2-2; D is undetermined. CDR1 is SEHNR and CDR2 is FQNEAQ in the germline V gene (reference sequence). The CDR3 is 16 amino acids. The ends were cut back, 1 base at V and 0 bases at J, with 9 bases in the middle. The DNA for the CDR3 is TGTGCCAGCAGCTTAGTCCCTGCGGCGAACACCGGGGAGCTGTTTTTT. This codes for CASSLVPAANTGELFF.

The J gene is TRBJ1-2, the V gene TRBV4-1, with D possibly being TRBD1 (6 bases). Germline assignment: CDR1 MGHRA and CDR2 YSYEKL. The V end lost 1 base, the J end lost 8 bases, and 14 bases lay between the germline ends. The CDR3 runs to 14 residues. CDR3 amino acids: CASSQVGQREGYTF. CDR3 in DNA: TGCGCCAGCAGCCAAGTTGGACAGCGAGAGGGCTACACCTTC.

The chain combines TRBV6-5 with TRBJ1-6; 11 nucleotides agree with TRBD1. This CDR3 contains 14 residues. Germline CDR1 MNHEY, CDR2 SVGAGI. J was trimmed by 9 bases and V by 4 bases; bases with no gene match: 2. The CDR3 sequence: CASSSGQGVSPLHF. DNA of the CDR3: TGTGCCAGCAGTTCGGGACAGGGGGTTTCACCCCTCCACTTT.

Only a few counts were recorded for this clone. The chain combines TRBV2 with TRBJ1-1, with 7 bases that match TRBD1. Germline-derived CDR1 and CDR2 are SNHLY and FYNNEI. The CDR3 is made up of 12 amino acids. Trimming cost V 5 bases and J 6 bases; bases outside gene matches: 3. CDR3 in DNA: TGTGCCAGCAGTCGGGACAGCCCTGAAGCTTTCTTT. It codes for CASSRDSPEAFF.

The V gene is TRBV19, the J gene TRBJ1-2; no reliable D call. V was trimmed by 3 bases and J by 0 bases, leaving 5 bases between them. The CDR3 spans 13 residues. CDR1 LNHDA and CDR2 SQIVND come from the germline V gene (reference sequence). The CDR3 DNA is TGTGCCAGTAGTATGAGCCCTAACTATGGCTACACCTTC. Protein sequence: CASSMSPNYGYTF.

V is TRBV3-1 (or the pseudogene TRBV3-2) and J is TRBJ2-3, with D perhaps TRBD1 (5 bases). Germline CDR1 is LGHDT and CDR2 is YNNKEL (reference sequence). The CDR3 is made up of 14 amino acids. The germline V and J ends were trimmed by 5 bases and 5 bases, with 14 bases remaining between them. The CDR3 is CASSVTGFKDTQYF. CDR3 nucleotides: TGTGCCAGCAGCGTTACAGGATTCAAAGATACGCAGTATTTT.

The CDR3 DNA follows: TGCAGCGTGAACCGGGACAGGGGGCAGTACGAGCAGTACTTC. Protein product: CSVNRDRGQYEQYF. The gene calls are TRBV29-1 and TRBJ2-7, with 12 bases matching TRBD1. Germline loops: CDR1 SQVTM, CDR2 ANQGSEA. With 6 bases clipped from V and 4 bases from J, the junction kept 7 bases outside the gene matches. This CDR3 is built from 14 residues.

V and J are TRBV7-2 and TRBJ1-6, with no clear D. Germline loops: CDR1 SGHTA, CDR2 FQGNSA. V was clipped by 3 bases and J by 8 bases, with 8 bases between them. The CDR3 runs to 13 residues. Written as DNA, the CDR3 is TGTGCCAGCAGCTTCTTTACGGATTCACCCCTCCACTTT. It translates to CASSFFTDSPLHF.

This chain uses TRBV2 with TRBJ2-7; weak D call: TRBD1 (5 bases). This CDR3 is 14 amino acids long. In germline, CDR1 is SNHLY, CDR2 FYNNEI. The V end was cut by 3 bases, the J end by 2 bases, with 11 bases between. DNA of the CDR3: TGTGCCAGCAGTGACCAGGACACTACCTACGAGCAGTACTTC. It yields the protein CASSDQDTTYEQYF.

This chain joins TRBV3-1 (or the pseudogene TRBV3-2) and TRBJ1-5; a weak D match, TRBD1 (5 bases). The germline V gene has CDR1 LGHDT and CDR2 YNNKEL (reference sequence). CDR3 length: 14 amino acids. With 5 bases removed from V and 7 bases from J, the gap between germline ends came to 15 bases. This chain's CDR3 is CASSGGVEGQPQHF. For the CDR3, the DNA is TGTGCCAGCAGCGGGGGGGTAGAGGGGCAGCCCCAGCATTTT.

This rearrangement joins TRBV10-3 to TRBJ1-5, with a tentative D call TRBD1 (6 bases). The CDR3 loop spans 13 amino acids. V was pared by 6 bases and J by 3 bases, with 9 bases between. CDR1 and CDR2 (germline): ENHRY, SYGVKD. For the CDR3, the DNA is TGTGCCATCAGCGGACAGTACAATCAGCCCCAGCATTTT. It codes for CAISGQYNQPQHF.

The chain has TRBV3-1 (or the pseudogene TRBV3-2) and TRBJ1-1; unclear D gene. Germline V lookup: CDR1 LGHDT, CDR2 YNNKEL (reference sequence). The V end was cut by 0 bases, the J end by 11 bases, with 16 bases between. The CDR3 sequence is 14 residues long. This CDR3 is CASSQDVGALGAFF. CDR3 bases: TGTGCCAGCAGCCAAGATGTGGGAGCTTTGGGGGCTTTCTTT.

The gene calls are TRBV5-1 and TRBJ2-1, with 7 positions matching TRBD2. The germline V gene has CDR1 SGHRS and CDR2 YFSETQ. This CDR3 spans 14 amino acids. The V segment lost 4 bases and the J segment 3 bases; nucleotides outside the gene matches: 4. CDR3 sequence reads: CASSQRGLYNEQFF. CDR3 coding DNA: TGCGCCAGCAGCCAGCGGGGCCTCTACAATGAGCAGTTCTTC.

The chain employs TRBV11-2 and TRBJ2-1; the D is unclear. Germline CDR1 SGHAT, CDR2 FQNNGV. Trimming removed 1 base at V and 4 bases at J, with 14 bases between. The CDR3 has 16 residues. The CDR3 coding sequence is TGTGCCAGCAGCTTAGGTGGTAGCCTAGTGTACAATGAGCAGTTCTTC. It is translated as CASSLGGSLVYNEQFF.

The chain joins TRBV9 to TRBJ1-1; 9 bases agree with TRBD1. This CDR3 is 15 amino acids long. The germline CDR1 and CDR2 sequences are SGDLS and YYNGEE. Trimming at V came to 3 bases and at J to 0 bases, leaving 3 bases not matched to a gene. The CDR3 DNA sequence: TGTGCCAGCAGCGCTGGACAGGGGATGAACACTGAAGCTTTCTTT. It yields the protein CASSAGQGMNTEAFF.

CDR3 nucleotides: TGTGCCAGCAGCTTAGCCCTGACAGGGGGCTATGGCTACACCTTC. Its translation: CASSLALTGGYGYTF. V is TRBV7-9 and J is TRBJ1-2; 9 positions agree with TRBD1. CDR3 length equals 15 residues. The trim removed 0 bases at V and 4 bases at J, leaving 3 bases unmatched. Germline V gives CDR1 SEHNR, CDR2 FQNEAQ (reference sequence).

The chain has TRBV19 and TRBJ1-2; TRBD1 might be the D (6 bases). Trimming removed 6 bases from V and 4 bases from J, with 15 bases in between. The CDR3 contains 14 residues. Germline values: CDR1 LNHDA, CDR2 SQIVND (reference sequence). The CDR3 DNA is TGTGCCAGTAGGAGGACAGCGGGGAGCTATGGCTACACCTTC. The encoded protein is CASRRTAGSYGYTF.

The rearrangement links TRBV12-5 to TRBJ1-1; possible D gene TRBD1, 6 bases. Germline values: CDR1 LGHNT, CDR2 FRNRAP. Trimming took off 0 bases at V and 4 bases at J, with 15 bases between the two ends. The length of the CDR3 is 16 residues. Written as DNA, the CDR3 is TGTGCTAGTGGTTTGGTACTTGGGGGCAGTGGCACTGAAGCTTTCTTT. This encodes CASGLVLGGSGTEAFF.

The chain has TRBV7-3 and TRBJ1-1; D unclear. CDR1 and CDR2 from the germline V gene are SGHTA and FQGTGA. Trimming pared 5 bases from V and 4 bases from J, leaving 11 bases between. The CDR3 extends over 13 amino acids. In DNA, the CDR3 is TGTGCCAGCAGCCCCCACGAGGGCACTGAAGCTTTCTTT. Encoded protein: CASSPHEGTEAFF.

The V gene is TRBV5-1, the J gene TRBJ2-5; TRBD2 agrees at 7 bases. Germline V gives CDR1 SGHRS, CDR2 YFSETQ. V lost 0 bases to trimming and J lost 4 bases; unmatched junction nucleotides: 9. The CDR3 totals 16 residues. CDR3 sequence: CASSLGRLAFGETQYF. The CDR3 region has the DNA TGCGCCAGCAGCTTGGGAAGACTAGCATTTGGAGAGACCCAGTACTTC.

V is TRBV7-9 and J is TRBJ2-3, with D possibly matching TRBD2 (6 bases). Deletions cut 1 base from V and 2 bases from J, with 10 bases between. Germline-derived CDR1 and CDR2 are SEHNR and FQNEAQ (reference sequence). There are 15 residues in the CDR3. The chain's CDR3 is CASSLGGVLTDTQYF. CDR3 bases: TGTGCCAGCAGCTTAGGGGGGGTCCTCACAGATACGCAGTATTTT.

The chain carries TRBV5-1 and TRBJ1-2, with 8 bases matching TRBD1. The CDR3 has 14 amino acids. Germline CDR1 SGHRS, CDR2 YFSETQ. J gave up 4 bases and V 4 bases, and 6 bases lay outside the gene matches. The CDR3 spells CASSANRGTYGYTF. For the CDR3, the DNA is TGCGCCAGCAGCGCTAACAGGGGGACCTATGGCTACACCTTC.